The 5 T cell receptor beta chains listed next were all sequenced from one sample in a study of blood T cell repertoires in COVID-19. TCRdb's copy holds only in-frame clones and misses some; the assay was immunoSEQ multiplex PCR. The table lists 130,000 to 150,000 clones, about nine tenths of them singletons. Sequencing used peripheral blood. These receptors were taken from a woman aged 50 to 65 with acute or convalescent COVID-19.

The chain links TRBV5-6 to TRBJ2-7; TRBD1 aligns across 7 bases. V lost 2 bases, J lost 0 bases, and 5 bases stayed unmatched. Germline CDR1 SGHDT, CDR2 YYEEEE. This CDR3 has 15 amino acids. CDR3 sequence (DNA): TGTGCCAGCAGCTTACAGGGGATCAGCTCCTACGAGCAGTACTTC. This encodes CASSLQGISSYEQYF.

This chain links TRBV11-3 with TRBJ2-7, with TRBD2 as a possible D gene (6 bases). CDR3 length: 14 residues. Trimming took off 1 base at V and 7 bases at J, with 14 bases between the two ends. CDR1 and CDR2 (germline): SGHNT, YENEEA. The CDR3 region has the DNA TGTGCCAGCAGCTTAGTGGGAGCCGCGGGGGAGCAGTACTTC. Its protein product is CASSLVGAAGEQYF.

This chain's CDR3 is CASSLRPSGTGVAETQYF. The CDR3 nucleotides read TGTGCCAGCAGTCTACGACCATCCGGGACAGGGGTGGCAGAGACCCAGTACTTC. This sequence joins TRBV25-1 and TRBJ2-5; 10 positions match TRBD1. Germline trimming cut 5 bases from V and 4 bases from J; bases unmatched to any gene: 16. In germline, CDR1 is MGHDK, CDR2 SYGVNS. This CDR3 has 18 residues.

As to this clone: The junction does not match germline at one end; this may be a read error. This rearrangement joins TRBV5-1 to TRBJ1-2, with no clear D. The germline V gene has CDR1 SGHRS and CDR2 YFSETQ. This CDR3 is built from 15 residues. For the CDR3, the DNA is TGCGCCAGCAGCTTGGCACCGGGTGATCACTATGACTACACCTTC. It specifies CASSLAPGDHYDYTF.

With regard to this clone: This specimen includes other DNA sequences encoding the same CDR3. This chain connects TRBV19 to TRBJ1-5, with D possibly TRBD1 on 5 matching bases. The CDR3 length is 15 residues. The V end was cut by 3 bases, the J end by 0 bases, with 9 bases between. CDR1 LNHDA and CDR2 SQIVND come from the germline V gene (reference sequence). The CDR3 here is CASSIQGSSNQPQHF. The CDR3 bases are TGTGCCAGTAGTATCCAGGGCAGTAGCAATCAGCCCCAGCATTTT.